This T cell receptor beta chain comes out of a study of cytomegalovirus exposure and HLA in healthy donors. Study results and limitations: While the bulk of TCR sequences proved rare, some public TCRs turned up in many donors. Clusters of TCRs from the first cohort tended to co-occur in the roughly 120 validation repertoires (as a later analysis found).

Here immunoSEQ multiplex PCR was the method, and the copy in TCRdb shows in-frame clones only, minus some. The table lists about 130,000 clones, about 87% of them singletons. In regard to this clone: Its antigen remains unknown.

Sample: PBMCs. The source of this sequence is a woman aged 25 to 39 in good health and CMV-seropositive.

The CDR3 is CASSQASLAGGDRGTQYF. CDR3 coding DNA: TGTGCCAGCAGCCAAGCGTCACTAGCGGGGGGGGATCGAGGGACCCAGTACTTC. V and J are TRBV4-2 and TRBJ2-5; 13 bases match TRBD2. The CDR3 runs 18 residues. V trimming: 1 base; J trimming: 7 bases; junction bases outside the gene matches: 12. Germline V gene data show CDR1 as LGHNA and CDR2 as YNFKEQ.